The TCR beta chain under discussion was sequenced for a study of cytomegalovirus exposure and HLA in healthy donors. The overall study: Early released data had about 80 million unique TCRs, all coming from HLA-typed donors. General study findings and limits: TCR beta V segments were, for the most part, productive about 87% or about 30% of the time in an earlier analysis.

Comment on this clone: Its antigen is as yet unknown.

The PCR used 60 Vbeta and 13 Jbeta primers. Clones were read by immunoSEQ multiplex PCR, and TCRdb kept only the in-frame ones, dropping some. The repertoire holds roughly 150,000 clones, with about a tenth as singletons. Deletions cut 0 bases from V and 0 bases from J, with 18 bases between. The CDR3 spans 19 residues. Per the germline V gene, CDR1 is MGHRA and CDR2 is YSYEKL. The source of this sequence is a male donor in good health and CMV-seronegative. Sequencing was done on a sample of PBMCs. The rearrangement links TRBV4-1 to TRBJ2-1; TRBD2 might be the D (6 bases). This chain's CDR3 is CASSQEANPGRSSYNEQFF. In DNA form, the CDR3 reads TGCGCCAGCAGCCAAGAGGCAAACCCGGGGAGGAGCTCCTACAATGAGCAGTTCTTC.